This TCR beta chain appears in the sequencing data of a study of radiotherapy plus CTLA-4 blockade in lung cancer. Study observations and caveats: Expansion in blood of tumor-derived TCR clones was seen after radiotherapy plus ipilimumab. Interferon-beta, together with early blood T cell clone dynamics, reportedly best predicted response.

Measured with immunoSEQ multiplex PCR; TCRdb has only the in-frame clones, and not every one. The sample includes about 68,000 clones, 70% to 80% of them seen just once. Points on this clone: Its antigen remains unidentified.

Germline V gene lookup returns CDR1 ENHRY and CDR2 SYGVKD. The CDR3 loop spans 17 amino acids. With V trimmed by 2 bases and J by 2 bases, 7 bases remained unmatched. Here the sequenced sample was peripheral blood, taken from a patient treated with radiotherapy plus ipilimumab. The rearrangement links TRBV10-3 to TRBJ1-5, with 9 bases fitting TRBD1. This TCR was sampled from a human donor with non-small cell lung cancer who had a complete response to radiotherapy plus ipilimumab. CDR3 DNA sequence: TGTGCCATCAGTGAGACAGGGGGCGTCGGCGGCAATCAGCCCCAGCATTTT. Translated: CAISETGGVGGNQPQHF.